Described below is a single TCR beta chain sequence and its context. What it recognizes is unknown. This specimen belongs to a study of cytomegalovirus exposure and HLA in healthy donors. V was clipped by 0 bases and J by 0 bases, with 13 bases between them. The CDR3 has 17 amino acids. Germline values: CDR1 SGDLS, CDR2 YYNGEE. General study results and limits: According to the study, around 150 TCR beta chains were cytomegalovirus-associated. The finding came from a later analysis; first-cohort TCR clusters tended to co-occur in the roughly 110 validation repertoires.

Using immunoSEQ multiplex PCR, the repertoire was profiled, and TCRdb retains in-frame clones only, with some absent. In the table there are 150,000 to 200,000 clones, more than 80% of which are singletons. The specimen sequenced was PBMCs. The chain recombines TRBV9 with TRBJ2-1, with D perhaps matching TRBD2 (7 bases). This clonotype was obtained from a woman between 18 and 30 years old in good health and CMV-seropositive. Here the CDR3 reads CASSVVAGASSYNEQFF. In DNA form, the CDR3 reads TGTGCCAGCAGCGTAGTTGCGGGGGCGAGCTCCTACAATGAGCAGTTCTTC.